The next 26 T cell receptor beta chains were all read from a single sample in a study of immune evolution from preneoplasia to lung adenocarcinoma. The protocol was immunoSEQ multiplex PCR, while the TCRdb copy is restricted to in-frame clones and leaves out a portion. The sample holds under 45,000 clones, 65% to 80% seen once. The specimen was FFPE invasive lung adenocarcinoma tissue. These receptors originate from a person in their sixties or seventies with lung adenocarcinoma.

The CDR3: CASSYATANTGELFF. The CDR3 coding sequence is TGTGCCAGCAGTTACGCGACAGCAAACACCGGGGAGCTGTTTTTT. The rearrangement links TRBV6-5 to TRBJ2-2, with D maybe TRBD1 (5 bases). V was pared by 2 bases and J by 2 bases, with 9 bases between. CDR1 and CDR2 from the germline V gene are MNHEY and SVGAGI. CDR3 length equals 15 residues.

The chain couples TRBV7-2 to TRBJ2-1; the D gene is possibly TRBD2 (5 bases). Germline V gene lookup returns CDR1 SGHTA and CDR2 FQGNSA. The V end was cut by 6 bases, the J end by 5 bases, with 14 bases between. The CDR3 loop spans 14 amino acids. DNA of the CDR3: TGTGCCAGCAGATCCCGGGAAGGTAACAATGAGCAGTTCTTC. Its protein is CASRSREGNNEQFF.

The gene calls are TRBV30 and TRBJ2-7; 12 nucleotides agree with TRBD2. The germline CDR1 and CDR2 sequences are GTSNPN and SVGIG (reference sequence). The V and J ends lost 8 bases and 5 bases, in that order; junction bases with no gene match: 16. The CDR3 loop spans 16 amino acids. In DNA form, the CDR3 reads TGTGCCACAACCCCCCTAGCGGGAGGGCTAGGGGACGAGCAGTACTTC. Translated: CATTPLAGGLGDEQYF.

This clone came up a few times. The V call is TRBV7-2, the J call TRBJ2-3, with a tentative D call TRBD2 (6 bases). V lost 5 bases to trimming and J lost 0 bases, with 9 bases between them. Germline CDR1 and CDR2: SGHTA and FQGNSA. This CDR3 comprises 14 residues. Written as DNA, the CDR3 is TGTGCCAGCAGCCCGGGACTTAGCACAGATACGCAGTATTTT. Its protein product is CASSPGLSTDTQYF.

This clone has a single count. This chain uses TRBV29-1 with TRBJ1-1, with 8 bases fitting TRBD1. The CDR3 runs to 14 residues. J lost 1 base, V lost 5 bases, and 6 bases had no gene match. Germline CDR1 and CDR2: SQVTM and ANQGSEA. This CDR3 is CSVSPGTGNTEAFF. The DNA for the CDR3 is TGCAGCGTTAGTCCCGGGACAGGGAACACTGAAGCTTTCTTT.

The chain links TRBV6-1 to TRBJ1-2; D perhaps matches TRBD1 (5 bases). The germline V and J ends were trimmed by 1 base and 5 bases, with 14 bases remaining between them. This CDR3 has 15 residues. Looked up from germline, CDR1 is MNHNS and CDR2 is SASEGT. CDR3 residues: CASSEVQGRGYGYTF. CDR3 coding DNA: TGTGCCAGCAGTGAAGTCCAGGGACGGGGATATGGCTACACCTTC.

V usage is TRBV9 and J usage is TRBJ2-1; maybe TRBD1 (6 bases). With 0 bases removed from V and 2 bases from J, the gap between germline ends came to 9 bases. The CDR3 totals 15 residues. Germline-derived CDR1 and CDR2 are SGDLS and YYNGEE. DNA of the CDR3: TGTGCCAGCAGCGTAGCTGGGGGCCCCTACAATGAGCAGTTCTTC. Translation gives CASSVAGGPYNEQFF.

V usage is TRBV7-6 and J usage is TRBJ2-1, with D perhaps being TRBD1 or TRBD2 (5 bases each). V lost 5 bases and J 10 bases, leaving 15 bases between the germline ends. The CDR3 has 13 residues. The germline V gene has CDR1 SGHVS and CDR2 FNYEAQ. The CDR3 region has the DNA TGTGCCAGCAGCCTGGGACCCGTGGGGGAGCAGTTCTTC. Residues: CASSLGPVGEQFF.

The CDR3 sequence: CAGLQGRNQPQHF. The CDR3 region has the DNA TGTGCCGGACTACAGGGACGAAATCAGCCCCAGCATTTT. The chain employs TRBV19 and TRBJ1-5; D perhaps matches TRBD1 (6 bases). The V and J ends lost 11 bases and 4 bases respectively, with 15 bases between them. Germline loops: CDR1 LNHDA, CDR2 SQIVND (reference sequence). There are 13 residues in the CDR3.

The CDR3 region has the DNA TGTGCCAGCAGCTTTCAACCCGTGGGACTAGCGGGAGTAGGTGAGCAGTTCTTC. Translating it yields CASSFQPVGLAGVGEQFF. This chain uses TRBV7-3 with TRBJ2-1; 14 bases are a match to TRBD2. The CDR3 is 18 residues long. V trimming: 3 bases; J trimming: 9 bases; junction bases outside the gene matches: 13. The V gene's germline CDR1 is SGHTA and CDR2 FQGTGA.

The genes are TRBV5-1 and TRBJ1-1; D unresolved. The CDR3 extends over 13 amino acids. Trimming took off 1 base at V and 10 bases at J, with 14 bases between the two ends. Germline assignment: CDR1 SGHRS and CDR2 YFSETQ. The CDR3 region is CASSLTGQFSAFF. The CDR3 DNA sequence: TGCGCCAGCAGCTTGACCGGCCAGTTCTCAGCTTTCTTT.

This CDR3 is CASTASTDTQYF. CDR3 nucleotides: TGTGCTTCGACAGCTAGCACAGATACGCAGTATTTT. The chain employs TRBV7-9 and TRBJ2-3, with a weak D call TRBD1 (5 bases). The CDR3 loop spans 12 amino acids. Germline V gene lookup returns CDR1 SEHNR and CDR2 FQNEAQ (reference sequence). Drawing the rest from reference TRBV7-9 and TRBJ2-3, the complete variable domain is DTGVSQNPRHKITKRGQNVTFRCDPISEHNRLYWYRQTLGQGPEFLTYFQNEAQLEKSRLLSDRFSAERPKGSFSTLEIQRTEQGDSAMYLCASTASTDTQYFGPGTRLTVL.

V and J are TRBV19 and TRBJ1-5; D is undetermined. The ends were cut back, 3 bases at V and 6 bases at J, with 12 bases in the middle. The CDR3 runs to 14 residues. Germline CDR1 LNHDA, CDR2 SQIVND (reference sequence). CDR3 sequence (DNA): TGTGCCAGTAGTATTTTTTCGACGGGTCAGCCCCAGCATTTT. Protein sequence: CASSIFSTGQPQHF.

The V gene is TRBV6-1, the J gene TRBJ1-5, with unresolved D. The germline V gene has CDR1 MNHNS and CDR2 SASEGT. CDR3 size: 13 residues. V was shortened by 1 base and J by 9 bases, with 10 bases between the two germline ends. The CDR3 bases are TGTGCCAGCAGTGAAGACACTCTGTTGCCCCAGCATTTT. Encoded protein: CASSEDTLLPQHF.

This rearrangement joins TRBV27 to TRBJ2-2, with TRBD2 matching over 8 bases. Germline trimming cut 3 bases from V and 4 bases from J; bases unmatched to any gene: 1. CDR1 is MNHEY, CDR2 SMNVEV, per germline (reference sequence). This CDR3 has 14 amino acids. The CDR3 nucleotides are TGTGCCAGCAGTTTTCGGGGGGGCACCGGGGAGCTGTTTTTT. Its translation is CASSFRGGTGELFF.

Note on this clone: Other DNA sequences in the sample encode the same CDR3. The chain has TRBV5-1 and TRBJ1-1; D perhaps matches TRBD1 (6 bases). Germline CDR1 reads SGHRS; CDR2 reads YFSETQ. This CDR3 has 13 amino acids. Trimming took 3 bases from V and 5 from J, leaving 11 bases between them. The CDR3 reads CASSSQGGTEAFF. The CDR3 DNA follows: TGCGCCAGCAGCTCACAGGGTGGGACTGAAGCTTTCTTT.

This chain uses TRBV7-9 with TRBJ2-3; maybe TRBD1 (5 bases). V lost 5 bases and J lost 0, with 15 bases in between. This CDR3 contains 16 residues. Looked up from germline, CDR1 is SEHNR and CDR2 is FQNEAQ (reference sequence). CDR3 nucleotides: TGTGCCAGCAGCCCAAAGGTGGACACCAGCACAGATACGCAGTATTTT. Translating it yields CASSPKVDTSTDTQYF. The entire variable domain, with the rest obtained from reference TRBV7-9 and TRBJ2-3, is as follows: DTGVSQNPRHKITKRGQNVTFRCDPISEHNRLYWYRQTLGQGPEFLTYFQNEAQLEKSRLLSDRFSAERPKGSFSTLEIQRTEQGDSAMYLCASSPKVDTSTDTQYFGPGTRLTVL.

This clone was seen more than once but under ten times. The V and J genes are TRBV11-2 and TRBJ1-5; D gene uncertain. From germline, CDR1 is SGHAT and CDR2 FQNNGV. The CDR3 covers 13 residues. With 3 bases removed from V and 7 bases from J, the gap between germline ends came to 10 bases. CDR3 loop: CASSLNIAQPQHF. CDR3 sequence (DNA): TGTGCCAGCAGCTTGAACATAGCCCAGCCCCAGCATTTT.

The chain employs TRBV6-5 and TRBJ1-1; 9 bases are shared with TRBD1. CDR1 is MNHEY, CDR2 SVGAGI, per germline. V lost 4 bases, J lost 1 base, and 1 base stayed unmatched. The CDR3 sequence is 14 residues long. CDR3 amino acids: CASSSQGANTEAFF. CDR3 bases: TGTGCCAGCAGTTCACAGGGGGCGAACACTGAAGCTTTCTTT.

V gene TRBV5-1 combines with J gene TRBJ2-7; D may be TRBD2 (5 bases). This CDR3 is built from 13 residues. Trimming took 4 bases from V and 2 from J, leaving 10 bases between them. Germline loops: CDR1 SGHRS, CDR2 YFSETQ. The CDR3: CASSRGSTYEQYF. CDR3 nucleotides: TGCGCCAGCAGCCGAGGGAGTACCTACGAGCAGTACTTC.

The J gene is TRBJ2-1, the V gene TRBV2; a weak D match, TRBD1 (5 bases). The CDR3 sequence is 13 residues long. Germline V gives CDR1 SNHLY, CDR2 FYNNEI. Deletions cut 3 bases from V and 9 bases from J, with 12 bases between. CDR3 residues: CASSEAGLGEQFF. For the CDR3, the DNA is TGTGCCAGCAGTGAGGCAGGGTTGGGTGAGCAGTTCTTC. The full variable domain, in which reference TRBV2 and TRBJ2-1 provide the parts outside the CDR3, is EPEVTQTPSHQVTQMGQEVILRCVPISNHLYFYWYRQILGQKVEFLVSFYNNEISEKSEIFDDQFSVERPDGSNFTLKIRSTKLEDSAMYFCASSEAGLGEQFFGPGTRLTVL.

The table lists this clone with a count of one. The J gene is TRBJ1-1, the V gene TRBV5-4, with 7 bases matching TRBD1. V lost 4 bases, J lost 0 bases, and 12 bases stayed unmatched. Germline CDR1 is SGHNT and CDR2 is YYREEE (reference sequence). This CDR3 spans 17 amino acids. The CDR3: CASSPDGQAGLNTEAFF. The CDR3, as DNA: TGTGCCAGCAGCCCGGACGGACAGGCGGGTCTGAACACTGAAGCTTTCTTT.

Concerning this clone: One end of the junction is discordant with germline, which a read error may explain. The chain joins TRBV28 to TRBJ2-7; TRBD2 agrees at 9 bases. The CDR3 extends over 15 amino acids. The germline V gene has CDR1 MDHEN and CDR2 SYDVKM. As DNA, the CDR3 is TGTGCCAGCAATTTAGCGGGAGCCGCCCGGGGGGAGCAGTACTTC. It is translated as CASNLAGAARGEQYF. Full variable domain (rest looked up from reference TRBV28 and TRBJ2-7): DVKVTQSSRYLVKRTGEKVFLECVQDMDHENMFWYRQDPGLGLRLIYFSYDVKMKEKGDIPEGYSVSREKKERFSLILESASTNQTSMYLCASNLAGAARGEQYFGPGTRLTVT.

This clone was counted between two and nine times. The chain is built from TRBV4-2 and TRBJ2-1; possibly TRBD2 for D (5 bases). Per the germline V gene, CDR1 is LGHNA and CDR2 is YNFKEQ. The CDR3 is 13 amino acids. The germline V and J ends were trimmed by 4 bases and 10 bases, with 14 bases remaining between them. The CDR3 here is CASSPPGKPEQFF. CDR3 in DNA: TGTGCCAGCAGCCCGCCGGGAAAACCGGAGCAGTTCTTC.

The chain joins TRBV28 to TRBJ2-5, with 9 bases matching TRBD1. This CDR3 region has 15 residues. The V gene end was trimmed by 5 bases and the J gene end by 5 bases; junction bases not matched to a gene: 9. Germline-derived CDR1 and CDR2 are MDHEN and SYDVKM. CDR3 nucleotides: TGTGCCAGCAGTCCCTCCGGGACAGGGCGGGAGACCCAGTACTTC. This encodes CASSPSGTGRETQYF.

The V and J genes are TRBV7-8 and TRBJ2-1; weak D call: TRBD2 (6 bases). Germline-derived CDR1 and CDR2 are SGHVS and FQNEAQ. The ends were cut back, 6 bases at V and 3 bases at J, with 15 bases in the middle. The CDR3 length is 15 residues. For the CDR3, the DNA is TGTGCCAGCAGGCCCGGAGGGAGGATCTACAATGAGCAGTTCTTC. Its translation is CASRPGGRIYNEQFF.